Listed here are 19 T cell receptor beta chains from one sample, sequenced in a study of blood T cell repertoires in COVID-19. Some clones are missing from TCRdb's copy, which holds only in-frame ones; the method was immunoSEQ multiplex PCR. The sample records 45,000 to 65,000 clones, 90% to 95% being singletons. The sample comprised peripheral blood. These receptors came from a man aged 45 to 65 with acute or convalescent COVID-19.

The genes are TRBV30 and TRBJ2-7; tentative D call: TRBD2 (6 bases). Germline V CDR1 and CDR2: GTSNPN, SVGIG (reference sequence). V was shortened by 0 bases and J by 2 bases, with 17 bases between the two germline ends. This CDR3 spans 16 amino acids. The DNA for the CDR3 is TGTGCCTGGAGTGTGCCGGGAGCGAGCGGGCCCTACGAGCAGTACTTC. It is translated as CAWSVPGASGPYEQYF.

V is TRBV14 and J is TRBJ2-5; 9 bases line up with TRBD1. Germline lookup yields CDR1 SGHDN and CDR2 FVKESK. This CDR3 has 17 amino acids. V shed 4 bases, J shed 3 bases, and the junction held 12 bases outside the gene matches. CDR3 region: CASSPGTGWSRKETQYF. The CDR3 DNA reads as TGTGCCAGCAGCCCAGGGACAGGGTGGTCTCGGAAAGAGACCCAGTACTTC.

This chain's CDR3 is CASSSDRAAAGELFF. The CDR3 DNA reads as TGTGCCAGCAGCTCGGACAGGGCGGCTGCCGGGGAGCTGTTTTTT. The chain carries TRBV11-3 and TRBJ2-2, with 8 bases that match TRBD1. V lost 4 bases, J lost 6 bases, and 7 bases stayed unmatched. Germline CDR1 SGHNT, CDR2 YENEEA. CDR3 length: 15 amino acids.

In DNA form, the CDR3 reads TGTGCCACCAGTGACAGTAGGGGGCACAGCTCCTACGAGCAGTACTTC. Its protein is CATSDSRGHSSYEQYF. The chain is built from TRBV24-1 and TRBJ2-7; 7 bases are a match to TRBD1. With 4 bases clipped from V and 0 bases from J, the junction kept 8 bases outside the gene matches. Germline V gene lookup returns CDR1 KGHDR and CDR2 SFDVKD. The CDR3 is 16 residues long.

V is TRBV29-1 and J is TRBJ2-4, with TRBD1 matching 9 bases. CDR3 length: 15 amino acids. Germline trimming cut 3 bases from V and 9 bases from J; bases unmatched to any gene: 12. The germline gives CDR1 SQVTM, CDR2 ANQGSEA. CDR3 bases: TGCAGCGTTGAGGGGACAGGGACACGCTTGGGCATTCAGTACTTC. Protein sequence: CSVEGTGTRLGIQYF.

This clone turned up a few times. The rearrangement joins TRBV5-4 to TRBJ2-7; TRBD2 matches at 9 bases. The CDR3 runs to 14 residues. The germline gives CDR1 SGHNT, CDR2 YYREEE (reference sequence). V shed 3 bases and J 6 bases; nucleotides not matched to a gene: 7. The CDR3 protein is CASSSASGTIEQYF. As DNA, the CDR3 is TGTGCCAGCAGCTCGGCTAGCGGGACCATCGAGCAGTACTTC.

This CDR3 is CAWSVLAGTGTEAFF. The CDR3 region has the DNA TGTGCCTGGAGTGTACTGGCAGGGACAGGGACTGAAGCTTTCTTT. The chain has TRBV30 and TRBJ1-1, with TRBD1 matching 9 bases. Trimming cost V 0 bases and J 5 bases; bases outside gene matches: 7. The CDR3 is 15 amino acids. The germline CDR1 and CDR2 sequences are GTSNPN and SVGIG (reference sequence).

This rearrangement joins TRBV9 to TRBJ2-3; 7 positions match TRBD2. The CDR3 is made up of 15 amino acids. In germline, CDR1 is SGDLS, CDR2 YYNGEE. The J segment lost 1 base and the V segment lost 6 bases, leaving 8 bases of the junction unmatched. CDR3 loop: CASTVRSGGTDTQYF. The CDR3, as DNA: TGTGCCAGCACCGTCCGCAGCGGGGGCACAGATACGCAGTATTTT.

The chain links TRBV5-5 to TRBJ2-7, with 11 bases aligning to TRBD1. This CDR3 spans 16 amino acids. Trimming took 4 bases from V and 3 from J; bases not matched to a gene: 9. CDR1 SGHKS and CDR2 YYEKEE come from the germline V gene (reference sequence). CDR3 DNA: TGTGCCAGCAGCCCGGGGACAGGGGGTAAGCTCTACGAGCAGTACTTC. Its protein is CASSPGTGGKLYEQYF.

This rearrangement joins TRBV7-7 to TRBJ2-1; D is unclear. CDR1 is SSHAT, CDR2 FNYEAQ, per germline (reference sequence). V lost 1 base and J lost 7, with 8 bases in between. The CDR3 is made up of 13 amino acids. CDR3 protein: CASSLGPSNEQFF. The CDR3 region has the DNA TGTGCCAGCAGCTTAGGTCCTAGTAATGAGCAGTTCTTC.

The chain has TRBV5-8 and TRBJ1-5; D gene uncertain. This CDR3 region has 13 residues. The germline V gene has CDR1 SGHTS and CDR2 YDEGEE. Between the trimmed V and J ends, which lost 5 bases and 8 bases, there was a span of 14 bases. As DNA, the CDR3 is TGTGCCAGCAGTCAGCGGCCTACTGAGCCCCAGCATTTT. Its translation: CASSQRPTEPQHF. Full variable domain (rest looked up from reference TRBV5-8 and TRBJ1-5): EAGVTQSPTHLIKTRGQQATLRCSPISGHTSVYWYQQALGLGLQFLLWYDEGEERNRGNFPPRFSGRQFPNYSSELNVNALELEDSALYLCASSQRPTEPQHFGDGTRLSIL.

The chain couples TRBV19 to TRBJ2-7; D is possibly TRBD1 (6 bases). The germline gives CDR1 LNHDA, CDR2 SQIVND (reference sequence). V was cut by 3 bases and J by 3 bases, with 12 bases left in between. CDR3 length: 14 residues. The chain's CDR3 is CASSIMGAYYEQYF. DNA for the CDR3: TGTGCCAGTAGTATCATGGGGGCCTACTACGAGCAGTACTTC. Filled out from reference TRBV19 and TRBJ2-7, the complete variable domain reads DGGITQSPKYLFRKEGQNVTLSCEQNLNHDAMYWYRQDPGQGLRLIYYSQIVNDFQKGDIAEGYSVSREKKESFPLTVTSAQKNPTAFYLCASSIMGAYYEQYFGPGTRLTVT.

The chain has TRBV7-2 and TRBJ2-1, with D unresolved. V dropped 6 bases and J dropped 10 bases, with 22 bases sitting between them. Germline assignment: CDR1 SGHTA and CDR2 FQGNSA. This CDR3 spans 15 amino acids. The CDR3 DNA reads as TGTGCCAGCAGTTTAAGGTCTAGTACGGAAACGGAGCAGTTCTTC. Amino acid sequence: CASSLRSSTETEQFF.

The chain combines TRBV5-4 with TRBJ2-1; possibly TRBD1 for D (5 bases). Germline CDR1 and CDR2: SGHNT and YYREEE (reference sequence). The CDR3 has 15 amino acids. V lost 5 bases, J lost 2 bases, and 14 bases lay in between. The CDR3 DNA reads TGTGCCAGCAGTATTGTGGGGCCAACCTACAATGAGCAGTTCTTC. Protein sequence: CASSIVGPTYNEQFF.

V gene TRBV5-1 combines with J gene TRBJ1-1, with a weak D call TRBD1 (5 bases). The V end lost 5 bases, the J end lost 2 bases, and 13 bases lay between the germline ends. CDR3 size: 14 residues. CDR1 SGHRS and CDR2 YFSETQ come from the germline V gene. For the CDR3, the DNA is TGCGCCAGCAGTGGGACTGGGGGAAACACTGAAGCTTTCTTT. Protein sequence: CASSGTGGNTEAFF.

A single count supports this clone. The rearrangement uses TRBV5-1 and TRBJ2-7; 7 bases agree with TRBD2. The CDR3 spans 15 residues. Losses at the gene ends were 2 bases for V and 3 bases for J; bases not matched to a gene: 8. Germline assignment: CDR1 SGHRS and CDR2 YFSETQ. The CDR3 spells CASSFQRDPGYEQYF. In nucleotides, the CDR3 is TGCGCCAGCAGCTTTCAGCGGGATCCAGGCTACGAGCAGTACTTC.

V is TRBV29-1 and J is TRBJ2-1; 8 bases match TRBD2. CDR1 is SQVTM, CDR2 ANQGSEA, per germline. After removal of 7 bases from V and 3 bases from J, the junction contained 11 bases not matched to a gene. The CDR3 is 15 amino acids. The CDR3 here is CSGMGGRSSYNEQFF. The CDR3 DNA follows: TGCAGCGGTATGGGCGGGAGGTCTAGCTACAATGAGCAGTTCTTC.

The chain carries TRBV5-1 and TRBJ2-5; D may be TRBD2 (5 bases). The V gene's germline CDR1 is SGHRS and CDR2 YFSETQ. The length of the CDR3 is 16 residues. V lost 3 bases and J 1 base, leaving 16 bases between the germline ends. The CDR3 loop is CASSSTRSPGQETQYF. In nucleotides, the CDR3 is TGCGCCAGCAGCTCCACTAGGTCCCCCGGCCAAGAGACCCAGTACTTC.

The chain employs TRBV27 and TRBJ1-2; maybe TRBD1 (6 bases). In germline, CDR1 is MNHEY, CDR2 SMNVEV (reference sequence). Between the trimmed V and J ends, which lost 6 bases and 5 bases, there was a span of 19 bases. This CDR3 spans 15 amino acids. The CDR3 sequence is CASSPRQVLGYGYTF. Written as DNA, the CDR3 is TGTGCCAGCAGCCCCCGACAGGTCTTGGGGTATGGCTACACCTTC.